Listed below are T cell receptor beta chains from one sample, sequenced in a study of blood T cell repertoires in COVID-19. The assay was immunoSEQ multiplex PCR, and TCRdb's table has in-frame clones only and misses some. The profile covers under 95,000 clones, with over 75% appearing a single time and roughly 8.9% taken by the ten largest. Sequences were obtained from peripheral blood. These receptors all stem from a man between 50 and 59 years old with COVID-19, enrolled during active disease. The CDR3 runs from the conserved cysteine through the conserved F or W. D genes are given only for firm matches. A clone size is listed for some rows: how often the clone was seen (once, few, many), or a class if it is expanded.

j_call d_call cdr3_length clone_size v_call cdr3_aa cdr3_nt
TRBJ2-7 TRBD2 14 once TRBV9 CASSGLAGAGEQYF TGTGCCAGCAGCGGACTAGCGGGAGCAGGCGAGCAGTACTTC
TRBJ1-2 NA 11 NA TRBV2 CASSSRVGYTF TGTGCCAGCAGTAGCAGGGTCGGCTACACCTTC
TRBJ2-3 TRBD2 11 NA TRBV29-1 CSQRETDTQYF TGCAGCCAGCGGGAGACAGATACGCAGTATTTT
TRBJ1-5 NA 14 NA TRBV7-9 CASSLAGSNQPQHF TGTGCCAGCAGCTTAGCGGGCAGTAATCAGCCCCAGCATTTT
TRBJ2-1 TRBD2 15 NA TRBV5-1 CASSLAAGGPVEQFF TGCGCCAGCAGCTTGGCCGCGGGAGGGCCCGTTGAGCAGTTCTTC
TRBJ2-7 TRBD1 14 once TRBV19 CASSPRDREYEQYF TGTGCCAGTAGTCCTCGGGACAGGGAGTACGAGCAGTACTTC
TRBJ2-1 TRBD2 15 NA TRBV18 CASSPQRLAVNEQFF TGTGCCAGCTCACCACAAAGACTAGCAGTCAATGAGCAGTTCTTC
TRBJ1-3 NA 15 NA TRBV19 CASSINRVSGNTIYF TGTGCCAGTAGTATAAACAGGGTTTCTGGAAACACCATATATTTT
TRBJ2-2 NA 16 once TRBV9 CASSVGGRRNTGELFF TGTGCCAGCAGCGTAGGGGGCAGGCGAAACACCGGGGAGCTGTTTTTT
TRBJ1-5 NA 14 NA TRBV15 CATSRVKARGPQHF TGTGCCACCAGCAGAGTCAAGGCGAGAGGGCCCCAGCATTTT
TRBJ1-4 NA 13 few TRBV6-1 CASSEAIGGQGFF TGTGCCAGCAGTGAAGCAATCGGGGGGCAGGGGTTTTTT
TRBJ1-5 NA 14 NA TRBV15 CATSREGGGQPQHF TGTGCCACCAGCAGAGAAGGGGGTGGACAGCCCCAGCATTTT
TRBJ2-7 NA 13 NA TRBV6-5 CASTQGESYEQYF TGTGCCAGCACGCAGGGCGAGTCATACGAGCAGTACTTC
TRBJ2-5 NA 13 NA TRBV18 CASSPPRGETQYF TGTGCCAGCTCACCGCCGAGAGGGGAGACCCAGTACTTC
TRBJ2-2 NA 16 NA TRBV5-4 CASSLGGGIGTGELFF TGTGCCAGCAGTTTGGGGGGCGGGATAGGCACCGGGGAGCTGTTTTTT
TRBJ2-7 TRBD1 14 NA TRBV30 CAWSAGGSRYEQYF TGTGCCTGGTCCGCAGGGGGTTCTAGGTACGAGCAGTACTTC
TRBJ1-6 NA 15 NA TRBV6-5 CASSKQGGRNSPLHF TGTGCCAGCAGCAAACAGGGCGGACGGAATTCACCCCTCCACTTT
TRBJ2-1 TRBD1 15 few TRBV7-3 CASSVGTGFYNEQFF TGTGCCAGCAGCGTAGGGACAGGGTTCTACAATGAGCAGTTCTTC
TRBJ2-5 NA 16 once TRBV18 CASSLEDRSAQETQYF TGTGCCAGCTCACTCGAGGACAGATCTGCACAAGAGACCCAGTACTTC
TRBJ2-2 TRBD2 15 NA TRBV7-9 CASSTTSVNTGELFF TGTGCCAGCAGCACTACTAGCGTCAACACCGGGGAGCTGTTTTTT
TRBJ1-1 TRBD1 12 NA TRBV28 CASSFRGTEAFF TGTGCCAGCAGTTTCAGGGGGACTGAAGCTTTCTTT
TRBJ2-4 NA 12 NA TRBV29-1 CSVEGGGHIQYF TGCAGCGTTGAAGGTGGTGGGCACATTCAGTACTTC
TRBJ2-1 TRBD1 15 NA TRBV19 CASSIRGPGSNEQFF TGTGCCAGTAGTATAAGGGGGCCGGGTAGCAATGAGCAGTTCTTC
TRBJ1-1 NA 15 NA TRBV18 CASSPLNSPNTEAFF TGTGCCAGCTCACCCCTGAACAGCCCGAACACTGAAGCTTTCTTT
TRBJ1-1 NA 18 few TRBV18 CASSPPLGQRRNYTEAFF TGTGCCAGCTCCCCCCCCCTCGGACAGAGACGTAATTACACTGAAGCTTTCTTT
TRBJ2-2 TRBD1 17 NA TRBV2 CASSRERTGPNTGELFF TGTGCCAGCAGTAGGGAAAGGACAGGGCCGAACACCGGGGAGCTGTTTTTT
TRBJ2-3 TRBD1 14 NA TRBV5-1 CASNRQGNTDTQYF TGCGCCAGCAACAGACAGGGGAACACAGATACGCAGTATTTT
TRBJ1-4 NA 13 NA TRBV30 CAWSVLLGEKLFF TGTGCCTGGAGTGTACTGCTAGGTGAAAAACTGTTTTTT
TRBJ1-1 TRBD1 14 NA TRBV4-1 CASSHDRGSAEAFF TGCGCCAGCAGCCACGACAGGGGAAGCGCTGAAGCTTTCTTT
TRBJ1-5 NA 13 NA TRBV28 CASSLGSDRPQHF TGTGCCAGCAGTTTAGGTTCAGATCGGCCCCAGCATTTT
TRBJ1-2 TRBD1 12 NA TRBV12-3/TRBV12-4 CASSIRQGGYTF TGTGCCAGCAGTATCCGACAGGGGGGCTACACCTTC
TRBJ1-4 NA 16 once TRBV9 CASSASRDSLGEKLFF TGTGCCAGCAGCGCTTCTCGGGATTCACTCGGAGAAAAACTGTTTTTT
TRBJ2-5 NA 13 NA TRBV30 CAWSVTGPGGEYF TGTGCCTGGAGTGTAACGGGCCCAGGAGGGGAGTACTTC
TRBJ2-1 TRBD2 17 NA TRBV11-2 CASSLDRTSGSPNEQFF TGTGCCAGCAGCTTAGATCGGACTAGCGGGAGTCCCAATGAGCAGTTCTTC
TRBJ2-7 TRBD2 14 once TRBV7-2 CASSLGLAGVGINF TGTGCCAGCAGCTTAGGACTAGCGGGCGTCGGCATAAACTTC
TRBJ2-1 NA 12 NA TRBV7-2 CASSSQGGEQFF TGTGCCAGCAGTTCACAGGGTGGTGAGCAGTTCTTC
TRBJ2-1 TRBD2 17 once TRBV7-2 CASSLLPSGSSYNEQFF TGTGCCAGCAGCTTATTGCCTAGCGGAAGCTCTTACAATGAGCAGTTCTTC
TRBJ1-1 NA 13 NA TRBV10-3 CAIKGRQDTEAFF TGTGCCATCAAAGGACGACAGGACACTGAAGCTTTCTTT
TRBJ1-1 NA 20 once TRBV28 CASSETRTGLRVVGQSEAFF TGTGCCAGCAGTGAAACACGAACGGGACTTAGGGTGGTCGGACAAAGTGAAGCTTTCTTT
TRBJ2-7 NA 15 NA TRBV18 CASSPLQTMSYEQYF TGTGCCAGCTCACCACTGCAGACTATGTCCTACGAGCAGTACTTC
TRBJ2-7 TRBD1 14 NA TRBV30 CAWDGQGLPYEQYF TGTGCCTGGGACGGACAGGGTTTACCCTACGAGCAGTACTTC
TRBJ2-1 TRBD2 17 NA TRBV5-1 CASSHTSGRAQYNEQFF TGCGCCAGCAGCCATACTAGCGGGAGGGCCCAATACAATGAGCAGTTCTTC
TRBJ2-7 TRBD2 14 NA TRBV11-2 CAGGYASGPFEQYF TGTGCCGGAGGTTACGCTAGCGGGCCCTTTGAGCAGTACTTC
TRBJ2-1 TRBD2 18 NA TRBV3-1/TRBV3-2 CASSLTPGKTSGQNEQFF TGTGCCAGCAGCCTTACCCCGGGCAAAACTAGCGGTCAGAATGAGCAGTTCTTC
TRBJ1-1 NA 11 NA TRBV6-6 CASVKNTEAFF TGTGCCAGCGTCAAGAACACTGAAGCTTTCTTT
TRBJ2-1 TRBD2 19 once TRBV10-2 CASTPGGASGRTLSNEQFF TGCGCCAGCACTCCCGGGGGGGCTAGCGGGAGGACCCTCTCCAATGAGCAGTTCTTC
TRBJ2-7 NA 14 NA TRBV28 CASSPVGAQYEQYF TGTGCCAGCAGTCCGGTTGGGGCCCAGTACGAGCAGTACTTC
TRBJ1-5 NA 16 few TRBV30 CAWSVLGGIRNQPQHF TGTGCCTGGAGTGTACTTGGGGGGATTCGCAATCAGCCCCAGCATTTT